This TCR beta chain derives from a study of blood T cell repertoires in COVID-19. Trimming cost V 5 bases and J 3 bases; bases outside gene matches: 14. The CDR3 totals 18 residues. Germline lookup yields CDR1 SGHVS and CDR2 FQNEAQ. The protocol was immunoSEQ multiplex PCR, while the TCRdb copy is restricted to in-frame clones and leaves out a portion. The table has roughly 220,000 clones, approximately 78% seen once; the top ten hold 7% to 10%. The V and J genes are TRBV7-8 and TRBJ2-3; TRBD1 agrees at 10 bases. Input material: peripheral blood. The sequence was obtained from an elderly woman with COVID-19, enrolled during active disease. The DNA of the CDR3 is TGTGCCAGCAGCCCCCGGACAGGGGGTAAGCTTAATACAGATACGCAGTATTTT. This translates into CASSPRTGGKLNTDTQYF. The full variable domain, with the rest looked up from reference TRBV7-8 and TRBJ2-3, is GAGVSQSPRYKVAKRGQDVALRCDPISGHVSLFWYQQALGQGPEFLTYFQNEAQLDKSGLPSDRFFAERPEGSVSTLKIQRTQQEDSAVYLCASSPRTGGKLNTDTQYFGPGTRLTVL.